Below are 8 T cell receptor beta chains sequenced from a single sample in a study of tumor-infiltrating lymphocytes in primary liver carcinoma. Reverse transcription of about 0.5 ug total RNA with a constant-region primer produced TCR beta cDNA. A slightly modified ARM-PCR protocol with three nested multiplex PCR rounds produced these TCR beta libraries. PCR rounds one and two used TRBV1-TRBV30 forward primers with a C-beta reverse primer for around 11 cycles each. One entry per CDR3 protein, called by TCRdb with MiXCR from the multiplex PCR reads. The sample carries around 330,000 distinct CDR3 sequences, roughly two thirds recorded once. Unsorted whole blood supplied the RNA, and germline DNA was extracted too. Input material: peripheral blood. Every receptor here comes from a man aged 35 to 55 with primary liver carcinoma and hepatitis B virus infection.

As regards this clonotype: A much larger clone sits a single nucleotide away, making a read error possible. The chain joins TRBV29-1 to TRBJ1-2; D not resolved. Trimming removed 6 bases from V and 8 bases from J, with 16 bases in between. CDR1 is SQVTM, CDR2 ANQGSEA, per germline. The CDR3 is made up of 12 amino acids. CDR3 DNA sequence: TGCAGCGTATTGGACCCATGGGAAGGCTACACCTTC. Amino acid sequence: CSVLDPWEGYTF.

About this clonotype: Germline and junction disagree at one end, which may indicate a read error. CDR3 coding DNA: TGTGCCAGCAGCATTGGTCCCCAGGAGGGGTGCACAAATACGCAGTATTTT. Its protein product is CASSIGPQEGCTNTQYF. The chain combines TRBV11-2 with TRBJ2-3; TRBD2 might be the D (6 bases). Germline CDR1 reads SGHAT; CDR2 reads FQNNGV. The CDR3 is 17 residues long.

Comments on this clonotype: No conserved phenylalanine or tryptophan is present at the end of the CDR3, so a read error is the likely explanation. Because the CDR3's place on the DNA is in doubt, the DNA is left out and the CDR3 is given as listed by TCRdb. The genes are TRBV11-3 and TRBJ2-1; the D call TRBD2 from the table was never checked on the DNA. CDR1 and CDR2 (germline): SGHNT, YENEEA. Ends included, the CDR3 has 16 residues. Here the CDR3 reads CASSLDLAGGPNERFS.

Regarding this clonotype: A much larger clone is a single base away; this may be a read error. The V gene is TRBV11-2, the J gene TRBJ2-7; no clear D. The CDR3 has 13 residues. In germline, CDR1 is SGHAT, CDR2 FQNNGV. The CDR3 reads CASSPSSLGEPYF. CDR3 coding DNA: TGTGCCAGCAGCCCCTCCTCCCTGGGCGAGCCGTACTTC.

This clonotype was observed once. Compared with germline, one end of the junction differs, possibly owing to a read error. The CDR3 nucleotides are TGCAGCGCTGAACGACTAGACCGATACTCTGAAGCTTTCTTT. Translated: CSAERLDRYSEAFF. The rearrangement uses TRBV29-1 and TRBJ1-1; D call uncertain. CDR1 SQVTM and CDR2 ANQGSEA come from the germline V gene. This CDR3 spans 14 amino acids. The variable domain in full, completed from reference TRBV29-1 and TRBJ1-1, reads SAVISQKPSRDICQRGTSLTIQCQVDSQVTMMFWYRQQPGQSLTLIATANQGSEATYESGFVIDKFPISRPNLTFSTLTVSNMSPEDSSIYLCSAERLDRYSEAFFGQGTRLTVV.

Points on this clonotype: This sequence may be a read error, since a much larger clone differs from it by one base. V and J are TRBV6-2 or TRBV6-3 and TRBJ2-7; no clear D. CDR3 length equals 15 residues. Germline CDR1 MNHEY, CDR2 SVGEGT. The CDR3 reads CASSYRPRSSYKQYF. The DNA of the CDR3 is TGTGCCAGCAGTTACCGTCCGAGGAGCTCCTACAAGCAGTACTTC.

The chain combines TRBV7-6 with TRBJ2-7, with 13 bases lining up with TRBD2. V gave up 5 bases and J gave up 6 bases; unmatched junction bases: 7. The germline CDR1 and CDR2 sequences are SGHVS and FNYEAQ. This CDR3 has 15 amino acids. The CDR3 here is CASSTGLAGDSEQYF. The CDR3 bases are TGTGCCAGCAGCACCGGACTAGCGGGAGATTCCGAGCAGTACTTC.

This clonotype has at least ten counts. This sequence joins TRBV6-5 and TRBJ1-4, with 7 bases matching TRBD1. V was clipped by 4 bases and J by 0 bases; unmatched bases: 2. This CDR3 spans 15 amino acids. CDR1 and CDR2 from the germline V gene are MNHEY and SVGAGI. The CDR3 nucleotides are TGTGCCAGCAGTTCCGGACAGGCAACTAATGAAAAACTGTTTTTT. It translates to CASSSGQATNEKLFF.